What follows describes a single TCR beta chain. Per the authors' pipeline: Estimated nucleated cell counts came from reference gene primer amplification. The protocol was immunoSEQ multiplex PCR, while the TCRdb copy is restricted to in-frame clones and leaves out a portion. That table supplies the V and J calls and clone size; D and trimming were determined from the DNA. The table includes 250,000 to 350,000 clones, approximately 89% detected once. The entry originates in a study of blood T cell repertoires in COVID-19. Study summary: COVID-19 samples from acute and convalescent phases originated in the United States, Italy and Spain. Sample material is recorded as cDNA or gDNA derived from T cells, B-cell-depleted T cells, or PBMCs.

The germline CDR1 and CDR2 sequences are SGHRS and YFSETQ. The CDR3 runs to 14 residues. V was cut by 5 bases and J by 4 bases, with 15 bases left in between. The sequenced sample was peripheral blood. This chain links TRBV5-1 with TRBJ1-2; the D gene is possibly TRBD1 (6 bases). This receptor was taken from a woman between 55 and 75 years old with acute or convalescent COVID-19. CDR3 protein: CASRKGDIPYGYTF. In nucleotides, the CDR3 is TGCGCCAGCAGAAAAGGGGACATCCCCTATGGCTACACCTTC.